Below are 8 T cell receptor beta chains sequenced from a single sample in a study of blood T cell repertoires in COVID-19. Sequencing was performed with immunoSEQ multiplex PCR; in TCRdb, only in-frame clones are kept and a portion is missing. The data hold about 260,000 clones, with over 75% observed a single time. The sequencing input was peripheral blood. Source of these receptors: a woman in her seventies with COVID-19, enrolled during active disease.

This rearrangement joins TRBV2 to TRBJ1-4; no reliable D call. The V end was cut by 2 bases, the J end by 7 bases, with 11 bases between. The CDR3 runs to 14 residues. Germline assignment: CDR1 SNHLY and CDR2 FYNNEI. In DNA, the CDR3 is TGTGCCAGCAGTGAACGGTGGAGTGCTGAAAAACTGTTTTTT. This gives the protein CASSERWSAEKLFF.

The chain uses TRBV28 and TRBJ1-3, with unresolved D. V lost 2 bases and J lost 2, with 13 bases in between. CDR1 and CDR2 (germline): MDHEN, SYDVKM. The CDR3 totals 16 residues. CDR3 bases: TGTGCCAGCAGTTTACCCATGTCGGTTACTGGAAACACCATATATTTT. Its protein product is CASSLPMSVTGNTIYF.

The rearrangement links TRBV30 to TRBJ2-7, with 8 bases aligning to TRBD2. From germline, CDR1 is GTSNPN and CDR2 SVGIG (reference sequence). CDR3 size: 16 residues. V shed 3 bases, J shed 1 base, and the junction held 11 bases outside the gene matches. In DNA form, the CDR3 reads TGTGCCTGGAGGAAGGTAATGACTAGCGTTTCCTACGAGCAGTACTTC. It codes for CAWRKVMTSVSYEQYF.

The chain employs TRBV6-1 and TRBJ1-5; no definite D call. This CDR3 spans 15 amino acids. The germline V and J ends were trimmed by 2 bases and 0 bases, with 8 bases remaining between them. Looked up from germline, CDR1 is MNHNS and CDR2 is SASEGT. CDR3 bases: TGTGCCAGCAGTGAAACTGACAATAGCAATCAGCCCCAGCATTTT. Encoded protein: CASSETDNSNQPQHF.

As regards this clone: This CDR3 is also generated by other DNA sequences in the sample. The chain joins TRBV28 to TRBJ1-4; maybe TRBD1 (5 bases). Germline V CDR1 and CDR2: MDHEN, SYDVKM. The V end was cut by 3 bases, the J end by 6 bases, with 8 bases between. This CDR3 region has 13 residues. CDR3 loop: CASSLPGYEKLFF. In DNA form, the CDR3 reads TGTGCCAGCAGTTTGCCAGGGTATGAAAAACTGTTTTTT.

The CDR3 sequence: CAWSMYRNTEAFF. The CDR3 region has the DNA TGTGCCTGGAGTATGTACAGAAACACTGAAGCTTTCTTT. The genes are TRBV30 and TRBJ1-1; D gene ambiguous. Germline values: CDR1 GTSNPN, CDR2 SVGIG (reference sequence). The CDR3 totals 13 residues. The V and J ends lost 2 bases and 2 bases respectively, with 9 bases between them. The entire variable domain, with the rest obtained from reference TRBV30 and TRBJ1-1, is as follows: SQTIHQWPATLVQPVGSPLSLECTVEGTSNPNLYWYRQAAGRGLQLLFYSVGIGQISSEVPQNLSASRPQDRQFILSSKKLLLSDSGFYLCAWSMYRNTEAFFGQGTRLTVV.

This rearrangement joins TRBV7-2 to TRBJ2-3, with 7 bases identical to TRBD2. Losses at the gene ends were 1 base for V and 0 bases for J; bases not matched to a gene: 10. The length of the CDR3 is 18 residues. The germline gives CDR1 SGHTA, CDR2 FQGNSA. The chain's CDR3 is CASSLVAGVSSSTDTQYF. In nucleotides, the CDR3 is TGTGCCAGCAGCTTAGTGGCGGGGGTTTCTTCTAGCACAGATACGCAGTATTTT.

The chain is built from TRBV28 and TRBJ2-1; 7 nucleotides line up with TRBD1. The CDR3 is made up of 13 amino acids. V shed 4 bases and J 5 bases; nucleotides not matched to a gene: 2. Germline CDR1 MDHEN, CDR2 SYDVKM. CDR3 nucleotides: TGTGCCAGCAGTTCAGGACAGGACAATGAGCAGTTCTTC. This codes for CASSSGQDNEQFF.